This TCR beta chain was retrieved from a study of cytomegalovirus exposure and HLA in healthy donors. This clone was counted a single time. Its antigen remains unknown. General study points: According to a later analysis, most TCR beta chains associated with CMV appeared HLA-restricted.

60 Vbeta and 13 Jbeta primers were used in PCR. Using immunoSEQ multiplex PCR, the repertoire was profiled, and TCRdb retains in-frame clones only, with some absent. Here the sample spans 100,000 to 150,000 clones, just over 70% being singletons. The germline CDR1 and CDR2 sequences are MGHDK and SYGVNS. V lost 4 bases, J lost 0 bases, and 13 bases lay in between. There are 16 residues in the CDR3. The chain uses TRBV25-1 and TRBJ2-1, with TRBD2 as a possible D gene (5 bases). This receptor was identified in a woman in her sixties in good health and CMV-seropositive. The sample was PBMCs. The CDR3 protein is CASSGTGSRSYNEQFF. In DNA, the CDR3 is TGTGCCAGCAGTGGAACGGGATCACGCTCCTACAATGAGCAGTTCTTC.